This TCR beta chain is from a study of blood T cell repertoires in COVID-19 (dated by TCRdb to the early 2020s). Describing the broader study: Collaborator samples came from the United States, Italy and Spain and covered acute and convalescent phases of COVID-19. The prospective study material was composed of cDNA or gDNA derived from T cells, B-cell-depleted T cells, or PBMCs. The dataset comprised deeply sampled blood TCRbeta repertoires from subjects exposed to, actively infected with, or recovered from COVID-19. The repertoires were released in a freely available public database intended as a resource for research on the immune response to SARS-CoV-2. Samples were obtained from the ongoing ImmuneRACE study (first 160 participants) and from over 1,000 subjects provided by 6 global collaborators. A de-identified subject ID, COVID-19 status, age in years and sex were almost always included in the sample metadata. Where available, HLA class I and class II types were obtained from metadata supplied by the sample provider rather than from assay-based typing. Beyond this particular receptor, the publication reports: How much clinical and demographic metadata was included differed by source and by participant, and the metadata was provided uncurated.

TCRbeta CDR3 regions were amplified from genomic DNA by means of the immunoSEQ Assay, a bias-controlled multiplex PCR. On the authors' methods: Nucleated cell counts per sample were estimated from amplification of reference gene primers within the assay. Sequence reads were collapsed and filtered to measure the absolute abundance of every unique TCRbeta CDR3 rearrangement. For each sample, productive Simpson clonality was calculated by taking the square root of Simpson's diversity index across productive rearrangements. TCRdb took this table from immuneACCESS and kept in-frame rearrangements with V and J called. Such tables lack part of the clones; where checked against another copy, unresolved V genes explain under half of the gap, and the rest is unexplained. V and J calls plus clone size are reproduced from that table; the DNA served to infer D and trimming. This sample holds a few hundred thousand clones; around nine tenths were observed only once. Jointly, the top ten make up 10% to 12% of the sample.

V is cut back by 3 bases and J by 6 bases, with 9 bases in the junction unmatched. The CDR3 starts with the cysteine, ends with the phenylalanine, and has 16 residues. The read is trimmed to its CDR3 DNA, 48 bases read in frame from base 1. The germline V gene sets CDR1 to SGHNT and CDR2 to YENEEA. With respect to this clone: Its antigen specificity is not known. No base quality information exists; no much larger clone differs at one position.

One collaborating source in Seattle enrolled patients during active infection and followed them longitudinally through the course of disease. Each collaborating institution followed its own protocols to collect whole blood in K2EDTA tubes. Collaborator samples were shipped for TCRbeta analysis as frozen whole blood, isolated PBMCs, or DNA extracted from either sample type. This TCR came from a woman aged 25 to 45 with COVID-19, enrolled during active disease. The sequence joins TRBV11-3 to TRBJ2-2, and 8 junctional nucleotides match TRBD2. Sequenced input: peripheral blood. Here is the DNA: TGTGCCAGCAGCTTGGGTCGCGGGAGGCAGGCCGGGGAGCTGTTTTTT. This yields the protein CASSLGRGRQAGELFF.